Below are 29 T cell receptor beta chains sequenced from a single sample in a study of T cells in Graves' hyperthyroidism and ophthalmopathy. TCR beta CDR3 sequences were amplified from RNA transcripts. Using the HTBI primer set, a first-round RT-PCR was run on the TCR CDR3. MiXCR, run by TCRdb on the multiplex PCR reads, gives a single entry per CDR3 protein. The sample consists of some 250,000 distinct CDR3 sequences, approximately 15% of them appearing once. Source material: blood. These receptors came from a woman aged 40-49 years with Graves' hyperthyroidism that later progressed to Graves' ophthalmopathy.

This clonotype was observed many times. The V and J genes are TRBV27 and TRBJ1-6, with 8 nucleotides matching TRBD1. With V trimmed by 4 bases and J by 9 bases, 5 bases remained unmatched. In germline, CDR1 is MNHEY, CDR2 SMNVEV (reference sequence). CDR3 length equals 14 residues. CDR3 sequence (DNA): TGTGCCAGCAGTTACGGACAGGGCTTTTCACCCCTCCACTTT. Its protein product is CASSYGQGFSPLHF.

This clonotype was observed many times. The rearrangement uses TRBV30 and TRBJ2-7, with D possibly being TRBD1 or TRBD2 (5 bases each). The V end was cut by 0 bases, the J end by 2 bases, with 11 bases between. CDR1 and CDR2 (germline): GTSNPN, SVGIG (reference sequence). The CDR3 is made up of 14 amino acids. CDR3 bases: TGTGCCTGGAGTGTACTAGGGGCAGCCTACGAGCAGTACTTC. It translates to CAWSVLGAAYEQYF.

This clonotype has ten or more counts. This chain joins TRBV14 and TRBJ1-4, with a possible D match to TRBD1 (5 bases). V lost 1 base to trimming and J lost 8 bases, with 20 bases between them. The germline CDR1 and CDR2 sequences are SGHDN and FVKESK. The CDR3 has 17 residues. CDR3 DNA sequence: TGTGCCAGCAGCCAAGGGGTGAGGACATTCGTGCGGGAAAAACTGTTTTTT. Translated, it gives CASSQGVRTFVREKLFF. The whole variable domain, remainder taken from reference TRBV14 and TRBJ1-4, is EAGVTQFPSHSVIEKGQTVTLRCDPISGHDNLYWYRRVMGKEIKFLLHFVKESKQDESGMPNNRFLAERTGGTYSTLKVQPAELEDSGVYFCASSQGVRTFVREKLFFGSGTQLSVL.

This clonotype was counted ten times or more. This chain uses TRBV29-1 with TRBJ2-5, with a weak D call TRBD1 (5 bases). V was pared by 3 bases and J by 7 bases, with 9 bases between. The CDR3 extends over 11 amino acids. Per the germline V gene, CDR1 is SQVTM and CDR2 is ANQGSEA. CDR3 in amino acids: CSVDRVGTQYF. Written as DNA, the CDR3 is TGCAGCGTTGACAGGGTGGGGACCCAGTACTTC.

This clonotype was seen at least ten times. The rearrangement links TRBV2 to TRBJ2-1, with TRBD2 as a possible D gene (6 bases). The CDR3 extends over 15 amino acids. Germline-derived CDR1 and CDR2 are SNHLY and FYNNEI. The germline V and J ends were trimmed by 6 bases and 8 bases, with 20 bases remaining between them. CDR3 sequence: CASRETSKVQDEQFF. In nucleotides, the CDR3 is TGTGCCAGCAGGGAGACTAGTAAGGTACAGGATGAGCAGTTCTTC.

This clonotype was seen at least ten times. This chain uses TRBV18 with TRBJ2-7; TRBD1 might be the D (6 bases). From germline, CDR1 is KGHSH and CDR2 LQKENI. CDR3 length: 15 amino acids. V was pared by 4 bases and J by 3 bases, with 16 bases between. The CDR3 here is CASSLRGETGYEQYF. CDR3 DNA sequence: TGTGCCAGCTCACTCAGGGGAGAGACTGGCTACGAGCAGTACTTC.

The V call is TRBV5-1, the J call TRBJ2-3, with D hard to call. CDR3 length equals 13 residues. V lost 2 bases, J lost 1 base, and 5 bases lay in between. Germline V lookup: CDR1 SGHRS, CDR2 YFSETQ. CDR3 bases: TGCGCCAGCAGCTTACTGGGCACAGATACGCAGTATTTT. This gives the protein CASSLLGTDTQYF.

This clonotype has more than one count but fewer than ten. This rearrangement joins TRBV18 to TRBJ2-7, with 9 positions matching TRBD2. J was trimmed by 0 bases and V by 5 bases; bases with no gene match: 8. Germline V lookup: CDR1 KGHSH, CDR2 LQKENI. The CDR3 contains 16 residues. CDR3 sequence reads: CASSKTGTSSSYEQYF. The CDR3 DNA sequence: TGTGCCAGCTCAAAAACCGGGACTAGCAGCTCCTACGAGCAGTACTTC.

The sample holds a few counts of this clonotype. This rearrangement joins TRBV27 to TRBJ1-5; D not resolved. V lost 3 bases to trimming and J lost 5 bases, with 11 bases between them. Per the germline V gene, CDR1 is MNHEY and CDR2 is SMNVEV (reference sequence). This CDR3 is built from 14 residues. The CDR3 bases are TGTGCCAGCAGTTTCTCGGGTTTGGATCAGCCCCAGCATTTT. This encodes CASSFSGLDQPQHF.

This clonotype came up a few times. The J gene is TRBJ2-7, the V gene TRBV5-6, with D perhaps TRBD2 (6 bases). The length of the CDR3 is 13 residues. Germline V lookup: CDR1 SGHDT, CDR2 YYEEEE. Trimming took 4 bases from V and 7 from J, leaving 15 bases between them. Written as DNA, the CDR3 is TGTGCCAGCAGCATCGGGACTCCCAGGGAGCAGTACTTC. Encoded protein: CASSIGTPREQYF.

This clonotype was counted ten times or more. The J gene is TRBJ1-5, the V gene TRBV6-2 or TRBV6-3, with D tentatively TRBD1 (5 bases). V lost 6 bases to trimming and J lost 0 bases, with 9 bases between them. The V gene's germline CDR1 is MNHEY and CDR2 SVGEGT. CDR3 size: 14 residues. The CDR3 sequence is CASRRDSSNQPQHF. CDR3 sequence (DNA): TGTGCCAGCAGACGTGACAGTAGCAATCAGCCCCAGCATTTT.

This clonotype turned up a few times. The rearrangement links TRBV7-9 to TRBJ1-3, with TRBD1 matching 8 bases. The CDR3 loop spans 14 amino acids. After removal of 5 bases from V and 8 bases from J, the junction contained 8 bases not matched to a gene. Germline V lookup: CDR1 SEHNR, CDR2 FQNEAQ (reference sequence). The CDR3 loop is CASSLTGGEDTIYF. Here the CDR3 DNA reads TGTGCCAGCAGCCTAACAGGGGGTGAAGACACCATATATTTT.

J is TRBJ1-1 and V is TRBV28; D unresolved. Germline CDR1 reads MDHEN; CDR2 reads SYDVKM. Trimming left V 6 bases short and J 0 bases short, with 8 bases between. The CDR3 is 13 residues long. The CDR3 is CASSLPLNTEAFF. CDR3 sequence (DNA): TGTGCCAGCAGCTTGCCTTTGAACACTGAAGCTTTCTTT.

In its sample, this clonotype was seen a few times. Because the CDR3 is missing its conserved closing phenylalanine or tryptophan, this is likely a read error. The chain uses TRBV4-1 and TRBJ2-2, with a tentative D call TRBD2 (5 bases). V dropped 0 bases and J dropped 5 bases, with 13 bases sitting between them. The CDR3 runs 16 residues. The germline CDR1 and CDR2 sequences are MGHRA and YSYEKL. The CDR3 loop reads CASSQDLPGMTGELFL. CDR3 in DNA: TGCGCCAGCAGCCAAGATTTGCCGGGAATGACCGGGGAGCTGTTTCTT.

This clonotype was seen at least ten times. The V and J genes are TRBV6-2 or TRBV6-3 and TRBJ2-7, with 12 bases matching TRBD1. Germline lookup yields CDR1 MNHEY and CDR2 SVGEGT. The CDR3 totals 15 residues. V lost 4 bases, J lost 5 bases, and 6 bases stayed unmatched. CDR3 protein: CASSLGGTGGNEQYF. Written as DNA, the CDR3 is TGTGCCAGCAGTTTGGGGGGGACAGGGGGCAACGAGCAGTACTTC.

Written as DNA, the CDR3 is TGTGCCATTAGAGGTGACAGCCTCACAGATACGCAGTATTTT. It translates to CAIRGDSLTDTQYF. The V gene is TRBV10-3, the J gene TRBJ2-3, with D perhaps TRBD1 (5 bases). CDR1 ENHRY and CDR2 SYGVKD come from the germline V gene. This CDR3 comprises 14 residues. Trimming cost V 9 bases and J 2 bases, with 15 bases left between them.

In its sample, this clonotype was seen many times. This chain links TRBV5-1 with TRBJ2-3; no firm D call. This CDR3 is 13 amino acids long. Trimming shortened V by 2 bases and J by 3 bases, and 7 bases separated the two germline ends. The germline gives CDR1 SGHRS, CDR2 YFSETQ. In DNA, the CDR3 is TGCGCCAGCAGCTTACCTCCTACAGATACGCAGTATTTT. This gives the protein CASSLPPTDTQYF.

This clonotype has ten or more counts. This sequence joins TRBV5-1 and TRBJ2-1; a possible D gene is TRBD2 (5 bases). The length of the CDR3 is 14 residues. The V gene lost 3 bases and the J gene lost 9 bases, with 16 bases spanning the gap. Germline V gives CDR1 SGHRS, CDR2 YFSETQ. The CDR3 spells CASSYSTRYGEQFF. Written as DNA, the CDR3 is TGCGCCAGCAGCTACTCTACTAGGTACGGTGAGCAGTTCTTC.

This clonotype was seen ten or more times. V gene TRBV9 combines with J gene TRBJ2-3; the match to TRBD2 covers 11 bases. CDR3 length: 15 amino acids. After removal of 4 bases from V and 6 bases from J, the junction contained 7 bases not matched to a gene. The germline V gene encodes CDR1 SGDLS and CDR2 YYNGEE. The CDR3 nucleotides are TGTGCCAGCAGCACGACTAGCGGGACTGGGGATACGCAGTATTTT. Encoded protein: CASSTTSGTGDTQYF.

V gene TRBV6-6 combines with J gene TRBJ1-3; D ambiguous. The CDR3 loop spans 16 amino acids. V was shortened by 0 bases and J by 0 bases, with 9 bases between the two germline ends. Per the germline V gene, CDR1 is MNHNY and CDR2 is SVGAGI (reference sequence). In DNA form, the CDR3 reads TGTGCCAGCAGTTACTCGCCGGGGTCCTCTGGAAACACCATATATTTT. This encodes CASSYSPGSSGNTIYF.

This clonotype has at least ten counts. This chain uses TRBV7-2 with TRBJ2-7; 10 nucleotides line up with TRBD2. After removal of 4 bases from V and 4 bases from J, the junction contained 7 bases not matched to a gene. Germline V gives CDR1 SGHTA, CDR2 FQGNSA. CDR3 length: 15 amino acids. The CDR3 loop is CASSSSGTSAYEQYF. The CDR3 coding sequence is TGTGCCAGCAGCTCCTCCGGGACTAGCGCGTACGAGCAGTACTTC.

In this sample, this clonotype turned up many times. The CDR3 DNA reads TGTGCCAGCAGTGCAGGGACGAGCTCCTATAATTCACCCCTCCACTTT. Residues: CASSAGTSSYNSPLHF. V and J are TRBV2 and TRBJ1-6, with D maybe TRBD1 (5 bases). Germline assignment: CDR1 SNHLY and CDR2 FYNNEI. The CDR3 loop spans 16 amino acids. V lost 4 bases and J 0 bases, leaving 10 bases between the germline ends.

The V gene is TRBV5-4, the J gene TRBJ2-7, with D unresolved. The V gene's germline CDR1 is SGHNT and CDR2 YYREEE (reference sequence). Trimming removed 2 bases from V and 7 bases from J, with 16 bases in between. The CDR3 is 14 amino acids. The CDR3 coding sequence is TGTGCCAGCAGCTTTGGAGTGACCGTGGGGGAGCAGTACTTC. Protein sequence: CASSFGVTVGEQYF.

This clonotype was observed many times. The chain is built from TRBV11-3 and TRBJ2-3, with D hard to call. V lost 2 bases, J lost 2 bases, and 11 bases lay in between. CDR1 is SGHNT and CDR2 is YENEEA in the germline V gene. There are 15 residues in the CDR3. The CDR3 region is CASSLTSVFTDTQYF. The CDR3 DNA reads TGTGCCAGCAGCTTAACCAGCGTTTTCACAGATACGCAGTATTTT.

This clonotype was recorded a few times. The CDR3 DNA reads TGCGCCAGCAGCCTCGTAACGGTAGCGGTGAACACCGGGGAGCTGTTTTTT. Its translation is CASSLVTVAVNTGELFF. The chain joins TRBV5-1 to TRBJ2-2, with TRBD2 as a possible D gene (6 bases). Trimming took 4 bases from V and 1 from J, leaving 17 bases between them. The CDR3 runs 17 residues. The germline V gene encodes CDR1 SGHRS and CDR2 YFSETQ.

This clonotype showed up many times. The chain couples TRBV7-2 to TRBJ1-1; 9 positions agree with TRBD1. The CDR3 runs 14 residues. Germline CDR1 is SGHTA and CDR2 is FQGNSA. The V and J ends lost 5 bases and 4 bases, in that order; junction bases with no gene match: 5. The CDR3 sequence: CASSQTGGITEAFF. CDR3 nucleotides: TGTGCCAGCAGCCAGACAGGGGGAATCACTGAAGCTTTCTTT.

The chain has TRBV20-1 and TRBJ1-2, with D perhaps matching TRBD1 (6 bases). The germline V and J ends were trimmed by 6 bases and 3 bases, with 14 bases remaining between them. This CDR3 contains 13 residues. Per the germline V gene, CDR1 is DFQATT and CDR2 is SNEGSKA (reference sequence). The CDR3 DNA sequence: TGCAGTGCCCCCATCAGGGGACACTATGGCTACACCTTC. Translated: CSAPIRGHYGYTF.

For the CDR3, the DNA is TGCGCCAGCAGTGAGGAGTTGGGGTACAATGAGCAGTTCTTC. Protein product: CASSEELGYNEQFF. The rearrangement links TRBV10-1 to TRBJ2-1; D unresolved. CDR3 size: 14 residues. V lost 2 bases, J lost 4 bases, and 9 bases lay in between. Germline CDR1 is WNHNN and CDR2 is SYGVQD (reference sequence).

This clonotype was picked up a small number of times. The chain couples TRBV28 to TRBJ2-5; D not resolved. The germline V gene has CDR1 MDHEN and CDR2 SYDVKM. With 7 bases removed from V and 5 bases from J, the gap between germline ends came to 11 bases. CDR3 length equals 12 residues. DNA of the CDR3: TGTGCCAGCACGAGCCGGGCTGAGACCCAGTACTTC. It translates to CASTSRAETQYF.